These T cell receptor beta chains were read from a single sample in a study of T-cell memory formation after mild COVID-19. TCRdb reprocessed the 5' RACE reads with MiXCR, giving one entry per CDR3 protein. The profile shows under 300,000 distinct CDR3 sequences, more than 15% of them singletons. The specimen sequenced was PBMCs or a T cell subset sorted from them (not recorded which). These TCRs come from a young man who had mild COVID-19 (a few samples of this study predate the infection). Cell type and time point are not known. Both conserved end residues are part of each CDR3. A D gene is named only where the DNA matches it firmly. The size field is filled for only some rows; it gives once, few, many or a size class.

few,TRBJ2-1,TRBD2,TRBV30,CASRGGAYNEQFF,TGTGCCTCTCGCGGGGGGGCCTACAATGAGCAGTTCTTC
many,TRBJ2-1,.,TRBV4-1,CASSQDGHNSYNEQFF,TGCGCCAGCAGCCAAGATGGGCACAACAGCTACAATGAGCAGTTCTTC
.,TRBJ2-1,TRBD1,TRBV7-9,CASSFGTGEIDNEQFF,TGTGCCAGCAGCTTCGGGACAGGCGAGATCGACAATGAGCAGTTCTTC
.,TRBJ2-1,.,TRBV18,CASSPPGHNEQFF,TGTGCCAGCTCACCTCCGGGACACAATGAGCAGTTCTTC
few,TRBJ1-2,TRBD1,TRBV9,CASSASEQGTYGYTF,TGTGCCAGCAGCGCATCCGAACAGGGGACCTATGGCTACACCTTC
.,TRBJ2-5,TRBD2,TRBV5-1,CASTPGLAEETQYF,TGCGCCAGTACCCCCGGACTAGCGGAAGAGACCCAGTACTTC
few,TRBJ1-4,.,TRBV4-1,CASSQDRLGFGEKLFF,TGCGCCAGCAGCCAAGATCGGCTGGGGTTTGGGGAAAAACTGTTTTTT
.,TRBJ2-7,.,TRBV2,CASSNPGGLGHSYEQYF,TGTGCCAGCAGCAATCCCGGCGGGTTGGGGCATTCCTACGAGCAGTACTTC
.,TRBJ2-6,.,TRBV6-5,CASSYSNLGIGSGANVLTF,TGTGCCAGCAGTTACTCGAATCTGGGCATCGGCTCTGGGGCCAACGTCCTGACTTTC
.,TRBJ2-5,.,TRBV24-1,CATSDPTDFQETQYF,TGTGCCACCAGTGACCCGACAGACTTCCAAGAGACCCAGTACTTC
once,TRBJ1-1,TRBD1,TRBV15,CATSRDKQGVAEAFF,TGTGCCACCAGCAGAGATAAACAGGGGGTGGCTGAAGCTTTCTTT
few,TRBJ2-7,TRBD1,TRBV5-4,CASSPWDRAAYEQYF,TGTGCCAGCAGCCCGTGGGACAGGGCGGCCTACGAGCAGTACTTC
.,TRBJ1-2,.,TRBV7-2,CASSFGRGQGFLGYTF,TGTGCCAGCAGCTTCGGGAGGGGACAAGGGTTTCTTGGCTACACCTTC
.,TRBJ2-2,.,TRBV7-2,CASSSFTGELFF,TGTGCCAGCAGCTCCTTTACCGGGGAGCTGTTTTTT
few,TRBJ2-5,.,TRBV18,CASSPAWGQETQYF,TGTGCCAGCTCACCAGCGTGGGGGCAAGAGACCCAGTACTTC
.,TRBJ2-6,.,TRBV7-9,CASSSPKRVAISGANVLTF,TGTGCCAGCAGCTCCCCCAAGCGGGTCGCAATCTCTGGGGCCAACGTCCTGACTTTC
few,TRBJ2-2,.,TRBV7-2,CASSPNPSHRTGELFF,TGTGCCAGCAGCCCAAACCCTAGCCACAGGACCGGGGAGCTGTTTTTT
.,TRBJ2-7,TRBD1,TRBV9,CASSVTDRGHYEQYF,TGTGCCAGCAGCGTAACTGACAGGGGGCACTACGAGCAGTACTTC
.,TRBJ2-1,TRBD1,TRBV7-8,CASSKQGIEQFF,TGTGCCAGCAGCAAACAGGGGATTGAGCAGTTCTTC
.,TRBJ2-6,.,TRBV5-6,CASSLLVLSGANVLTF,TGTGCCAGCAGCTTACTAGTACTCTCTGGGGCCAACGTCCTGACTTTC